This T cell receptor (beta chain) was retrieved from a study of blood T cell repertoires in COVID-19. About the study: COVID-19 samples from acute and convalescent phases originated in the United States, Italy and Spain.

Only in-frame clones appear in the TCRdb table, and some are missing; sequencing was by immunoSEQ multiplex PCR. Of 150,000 to 200,000 clones in the sample, 80% to 90% were seen once. Trimming pared 2 bases from V and 4 bases from J, leaving 12 bases between. Germline V gives CDR1 MNHEY, CDR2 SVGEGT. This CDR3 contains 14 residues. The sequence derives from a woman younger than 30 who had recovered from COVID-19. The chain couples TRBV6-2 or TRBV6-3 to TRBJ2-7; the D gene is possibly TRBD2 (5 bases). Sequencing input: peripheral blood. The CDR3 reads CASSYLGVTYEQYF. DNA of the CDR3: TGTGCCAGCAGTTACCTCGGGGTGACGTACGAGCAGTACTTC.